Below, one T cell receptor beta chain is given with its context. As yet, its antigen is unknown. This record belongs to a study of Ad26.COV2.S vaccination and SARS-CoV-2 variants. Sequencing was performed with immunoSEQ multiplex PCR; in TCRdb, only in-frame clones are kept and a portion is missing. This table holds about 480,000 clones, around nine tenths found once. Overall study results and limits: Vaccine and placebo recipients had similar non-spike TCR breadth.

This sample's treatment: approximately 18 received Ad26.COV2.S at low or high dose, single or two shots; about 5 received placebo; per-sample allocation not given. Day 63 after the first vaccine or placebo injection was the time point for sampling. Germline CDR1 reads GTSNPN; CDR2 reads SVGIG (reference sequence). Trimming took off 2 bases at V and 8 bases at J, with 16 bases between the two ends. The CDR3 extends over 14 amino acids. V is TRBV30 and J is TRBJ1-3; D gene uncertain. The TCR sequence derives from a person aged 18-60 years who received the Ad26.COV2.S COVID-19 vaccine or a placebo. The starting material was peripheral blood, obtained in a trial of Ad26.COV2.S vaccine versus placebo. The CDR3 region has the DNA TGTGCCTGGAGTACTCGGTGGGCGTCGGACACCATATATTTT. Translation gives CAWSTRWASDTIYF.